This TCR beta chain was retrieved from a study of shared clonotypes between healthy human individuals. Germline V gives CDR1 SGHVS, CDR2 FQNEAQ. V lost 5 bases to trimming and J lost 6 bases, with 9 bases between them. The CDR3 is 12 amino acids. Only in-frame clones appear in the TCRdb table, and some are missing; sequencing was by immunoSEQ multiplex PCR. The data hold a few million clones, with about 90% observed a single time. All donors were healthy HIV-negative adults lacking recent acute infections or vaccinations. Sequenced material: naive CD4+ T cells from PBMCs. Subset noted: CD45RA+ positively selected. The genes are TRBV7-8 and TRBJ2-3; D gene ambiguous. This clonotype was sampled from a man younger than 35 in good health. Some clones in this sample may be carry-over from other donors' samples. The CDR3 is CASSIKVDTQYF. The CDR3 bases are TGTGCCAGCAGCATTAAAGTCGATACGCAGTATTTT.